This entry lists 22 T cell receptor beta chains sequenced from one sample in a study of T cells after yellow fever vaccination. TCRdb fed the 5' RACE reads into MiXCR, producing one record per CDR3 protein. Of around 590,000 distinct CDR3 sequences in the sample, approximately 13% were seen once. Sample: PBMCs, taken on the day of the yellow fever booster vaccination. The receptors originated from a man younger than 40 who received the YFV17D yellow fever vaccine.

This clonotype was counted a few times. This chain connects TRBV6-1 to TRBJ2-1; 8 nucleotides match TRBD2. Germline lookup yields CDR1 MNHNS and CDR2 SASEGT. This CDR3 comprises 17 residues. Losses at the gene ends were 5 bases for V and 5 bases for J; bases not matched to a gene: 14. CDR3 sequence reads: CASSPPAGGALNNEQFF. The CDR3 DNA reads TGTGCCAGCAGTCCCCCCGCGGGGGGAGCTCTGAACAATGAGCAGTTCTTC.

A word on this clonotype: The junction departs from the called germline gene at one end, perhaps through a read error. This chain connects TRBV24-1 to TRBJ2-1, with D perhaps given as TRBD1 or TRBD2 (5 bases each). CDR3 length: 13 residues. The germline CDR1 and CDR2 sequences are KGHDR and SFDVKD. The CDR3 protein is CATREGSDNEQFF. The CDR3 region has the DNA TGTGCCACCCGTGAGGGGAGCGACAATGAGCAGTTCTTC.

This clonotype was seen only a few times. The genes are TRBV28 and TRBJ1-2; 7 positions match TRBD1. The CDR3 covers 15 residues. CDR1 and CDR2 (germline): MDHEN, SYDVKM. The V segment lost 6 bases and the J segment 4 bases; nucleotides outside the gene matches: 11. The DNA for the CDR3 is TGTGCCAGCAGCAATCACAGGGGACATTCCTATGGCTACACCTTC. Translated: CASSNHRGHSYGYTF.

A few counts support this clonotype. This chain connects TRBV20-1 to TRBJ2-1; D remains unclear. This CDR3 region has 17 residues. V lost 2 bases to trimming and J lost 1 base, with 18 bases between them. From germline, CDR1 is DFQATT and CDR2 SNEGSKA (reference sequence). The chain's CDR3 is CSARSNSGLRSYNEQFF. The CDR3 coding sequence is TGCAGTGCTAGATCAAACTCGGGTCTGAGATCCTACAATGAGCAGTTCTTC.

The chain joins TRBV20-1 to TRBJ2-5; weak D call: TRBD1 (6 bases). With 5 bases removed from V and 4 bases from J, the gap between germline ends came to 11 bases. CDR1 and CDR2 from the germline V gene are DFQATT and SNEGSKA (reference sequence). CDR3 size: 12 residues. Here the CDR3 reads CSAPKQGETQYF. The CDR3 DNA sequence: TGCAGTGCTCCCAAACAGGGAGAGACCCAGTACTTC.

The chain uses TRBV6-1 and TRBJ2-3; D is undetermined. Germline CDR1 reads MNHNS; CDR2 reads SASEGT. The CDR3 contains 14 residues. Trimming pared 5 bases from V and 0 bases from J, leaving 9 bases between. DNA for the CDR3: TGTGCCAGCAGTAATCAGGACAGCACAGATACGCAGTATTTT. Encoded protein: CASSNQDSTDTQYF.

DNA of the CDR3: TGCAGCGTTGAAGATCTTCTCCTGGGGCTGCCCAATGAGCAGTTCTTC. Encoded protein: CSVEDLLLGLPNEQFF. V gene TRBV29-1 combines with J gene TRBJ2-1; tentative D call: TRBD1 (5 bases). V lost 0 bases and J 6 bases, leaving 18 bases between the germline ends. Germline assignment: CDR1 SQVTM and CDR2 ANQGSEA. The CDR3 loop spans 16 amino acids.

The chain is built from TRBV10-3 and TRBJ2-1; D gene uncertain. The germline CDR1 and CDR2 sequences are ENHRY and SYGVKD. The CDR3 is 13 residues long. V was pared by 0 bases and J by 7 bases, with 7 bases between. This CDR3 reads CAISESGQNEQFF. For the CDR3, the DNA is TGTGCCATCAGTGAGTCGGGCCAGAATGAGCAGTTCTTC.

This clonotype was picked up a small number of times. V usage is TRBV7-9 and J usage is TRBJ2-3; D is unresolved. The germline gives CDR1 SEHNR, CDR2 FQNEAQ (reference sequence). The V end lost 7 bases, the J end lost 5 bases, and 7 bases lay between the germline ends. This CDR3 comprises 11 residues. The DNA of the CDR3 is TGTGCCAGCACCCTAGGAGATACGCAGTATTTT. It translates to CASTLGDTQYF.

The CDR3 DNA reads TGTGCCAGCAGTTACTCGTTCGGCTATGGAAGCACTGAAGCTTTCTTT. Protein: CASSYSFGYGSTEAFF. The chain links TRBV6-5 to TRBJ1-1, with D uncertain. The germline V and J ends were trimmed by 0 bases and 4 bases, with 15 bases remaining between them. The CDR3 extends over 16 amino acids. Germline CDR1 is MNHEY and CDR2 is SVGAGI.

In its sample, this clonotype was seen many times. The rearrangement joins TRBV7-8 to TRBJ2-1, with 7 positions matching TRBD2. Germline V gene sequence: CDR1 SGHVS, CDR2 FQNEAQ. V was clipped by 5 bases and J by 5 bases; unmatched bases: 3. The length of the CDR3 is 13 residues. CDR3 amino acids: CASSLLADNEQFF. The CDR3 region has the DNA TGTGCCAGCAGCCTCCTAGCGGACAATGAGCAGTTCTTC.

This rearrangement joins TRBV9 to TRBJ2-2, with D possibly being TRBD1 (6 bases). The germline V and J ends were trimmed by 0 bases and 5 bases, with 17 bases remaining between them. From germline, CDR1 is SGDLS and CDR2 YYNGEE. CDR3 length equals 17 residues. The CDR3 sequence is CASSVAGTTILTGELFF. In nucleotides, the CDR3 is TGTGCCAGCAGCGTAGCGGGGACAACTATATTGACCGGGGAGCTGTTTTTT.

Only a few counts were recorded for this clonotype. The J gene is TRBJ2-4, the V gene TRBV15; D uncertain. The CDR3 sequence is 15 residues long. V gave up 0 bases and J gave up 0 bases, with 6 bases separating them. Per the germline V gene, CDR1 is LNHNV and CDR2 is YYDKDF (reference sequence). The CDR3 coding sequence is TGTGCCACCAGCAGAGATGCGAAAGCCAAAAACATTCAGTACTTC. Protein sequence: CATSRDAKAKNIQYF.

There are a few counts of this clonotype. The chain is built from TRBV5-1 and TRBJ2-1, with 14 bases matching TRBD2. CDR3 length: 15 amino acids. In germline, CDR1 is SGHRS, CDR2 YFSETQ. J gave up 14 bases and V 0 bases, and 7 bases lay outside the gene matches. The CDR3 loop reads CASSLEGTSGSREFF. CDR3 in DNA: TGCGCCAGCAGCTTGGAGGGGACTAGCGGGAGCAGGGAGTTCTTC.

This clonotype was detected only a few times. The rearrangement uses TRBV6-6 and TRBJ2-5; D is ambiguous. V was trimmed by 6 bases and J by 3 bases, leaving 8 bases between them. The CDR3 sequence is 12 residues long. The germline V gene has CDR1 MNHNY and CDR2 SVGAGI (reference sequence). CDR3 coding DNA: TGTGCCAGCAGCTTAATGGAAGAGACCCAGTACTTC. This sequence encodes CASSLMEETQYF.

This clonotype was picked up a small number of times. V and J are TRBV3-1 and TRBJ1-4; D is undetermined. This CDR3 spans 12 amino acids. Germline CDR1 reads LGHDT; CDR2 reads YNNKEL (reference sequence). Trimming pared 2 bases from V and 8 bases from J, leaving 6 bases between. The CDR3, as DNA: TGTGCCAGCAGCCAATCCCGAGAAAAACTGTTTTTT. It yields the protein CASSQSREKLFF.

The J gene is TRBJ1-1, the V gene TRBV6-2 or TRBV6-3; TRBD1 might be the D (5 bases). The CDR3 consists of 12 residues. The germline gives CDR1 MNHEY, CDR2 SVGEGT. V gave up 6 bases and J gave up 6 bases, with 11 bases separating them. CDR3 DNA sequence: TGTGCCAGCAGCCAGCAGGGTTCTGAAGCTTTCTTT. It yields the protein CASSQQGSEAFF.

V usage is TRBV7-3 and J usage is TRBJ1-1; D might be TRBD1 (6 bases). The ends were cut back, 4 bases at V and 7 bases at J, with 19 bases in the middle. Germline assignment: CDR1 SGHTA and CDR2 FQGTGA. This CDR3 contains 15 residues. CDR3 protein: CASSSSRGDNHEAFF. The CDR3 region has the DNA TGTGCCAGCAGCTCCAGCCGTGGGGACAACCATGAAGCTTTCTTT.

The chain couples TRBV4-2 to TRBJ2-2; D is uncertain. V shed 0 bases and J shed 2 bases, with 7 bases lying between them. The CDR3 sequence is 15 residues long. Germline values: CDR1 LGHNA, CDR2 YNFKEQ. CDR3 region: CASSQDRRNTGELFF. DNA of the CDR3: TGTGCCAGCAGCCAAGATAGGAGAAACACCGGGGAGCTGTTTTTT.

This clonotype appeared a few times. The CDR3 region is CAISEGTSYEQYF. In nucleotides, the CDR3 is TGTGCCATCAGTGAAGGAACTAGCTACGAGCAGTACTTC. The rearrangement uses TRBV10-3 and TRBJ2-7; perhaps TRBD2 as D (5 bases). CDR3 length: 13 residues. Germline lookup yields CDR1 ENHRY and CDR2 SYGVKD. V was trimmed by 3 bases and J by 3 bases, leaving 9 bases between them.

The chain recombines TRBV7-2 with TRBJ1-5; D is undetermined. Trimming left V 1 base short and J 6 bases short, with 10 bases between. CDR1 is SGHTA and CDR2 is FQGNSA in the germline V gene. This CDR3 is built from 14 residues. The chain's CDR3 is CASSLGLGSQPQHF. The CDR3 DNA is TGTGCCAGCAGCTTAGGCCTGGGTAGTCAGCCCCAGCATTTT.

The chain combines TRBV14 with TRBJ2-7; D remains ambiguous. Trimming took 4 bases from V and 2 from J, leaving 12 bases between them. CDR3 size: 14 residues. Germline lookup yields CDR1 SGHDN and CDR2 FVKESK. The CDR3 loop is CASSRDVVTYEQYF. The CDR3 region has the DNA TGTGCCAGCAGCCGAGACGTCGTGACCTACGAGCAGTACTTC.